A selection of T cell receptor beta chains follows, all from one sample in a study of T cell responses to AZD1222 COVID-19 vaccine. Data came from immunoSEQ multiplex PCR; TCRdb stores just in-frame clones and leaves some out. Altogether roughly 70,000 clones are present, 88% being singletons, with the ten largest covering approximately 5%. Sequencing was performed on peripheral blood, taken 28 days after the second dose of the MenACWY control vaccine. These receptors were taken from an adult who received the MenACWY meningococcal vaccine as a control. Both conserved end residues are part of each CDR3. Fields, in order: J gene, D gene, V gene, clone size, CDR3 protein, CDR3 DNA. A D gene is named only where the DNA matches it firmly. Part of the rows lack a size; the others show once, few, many or a class for expanded clones.

TRBJ2-7	NA	TRBV7-9	NA	CASSDRGGNEQYF	TGTGCCAGCAGCGACAGAGGGGGGAACGAGCAGTACTTC
TRBJ2-1	NA	TRBV4-3	NA	CASSQDLAGAYANEQFF	TGCGCCAGCAGCCAAGATTTAGCAGGGGCCTACGCCAATGAGCAGTTCTTC
TRBJ2-7	NA	TRBV13	NA	CASSLGQTEDEQYF	TGTGCCAGCAGCTTAGGCCAAACAGAAGACGAGCAGTACTTC
TRBJ1-2	TRBD1	TRBV29-1	NA	CSVSGQANYGYTF	TGCAGCGTCTCGGGACAGGCAAACTATGGCTACACCTTC
TRBJ1-5	NA	TRBV7-8	NA	CASSNGAHPNQPQHF	TGTGCCAGCAGTAATGGGGCTCACCCAAATCAGCCCCAGCATTTT
TRBJ1-6	TRBD1	TRBV30	NA	CAWSGTGSPLHF	TGTGCCTGGAGTGGGACAGGGTCACCCCTCCACTTT
TRBJ2-1	NA	TRBV11-3	NA	CASSLGFLNEQFF	TGTGCCAGCAGCTTAGGGTTCCTCAATGAGCAGTTCTTC
TRBJ2-3	TRBD2	TRBV5-1	once	CASSISGVTTDTQYF	TGCGCCAGCAGCATTAGCGGGGTCACCACAGATACGCAGTATTTT
TRBJ1-2	NA	TRBV29-1	NA	CSVESVNYGYTF	TGCAGCGTTGAATCCGTTAACTATGGCTACACCTTC
TRBJ2-2	NA	TRBV7-8	NA	CASSLIGTNTGELFF	TGTGCCAGCAGCTTAATCGGGACCAACACCGGGGAGCTGTTTTTT
TRBJ2-4	TRBD2	TRBV4-1	NA	CASSLSTSGGQNIQYF	TGCGCCAGCAGCTTATCGACTAGCGGGGGGCAAAACATTCAGTACTTC
TRBJ1-5	NA	TRBV30	once	CAWSPHSNQPQHF	TGTGCCTGGAGTCCCCACAGCAATCAGCCCCAGCATTTT
TRBJ1-1	NA	TRBV25-1	NA	CASSEVGEWTEAFF	TGTGCCAGCAGTGAGGTAGGGGAGTGGACTGAAGCTTTCTTT
TRBJ1-6	NA	TRBV5-1	NA	CASSTHRRHSPLHF	TGCGCCAGCAGCACCCATCGGCGCCATTCACCCCTCCACTTT
TRBJ1-5	TRBD1	TRBV7-2	NA	CASSVRTGTDQPQHF	TGTGCCAGCAGCGTTAGGACAGGGACGGATCAGCCCCAGCATTTT
TRBJ2-7	NA	TRBV5-1	NA	CASSSDGYEQYF	TGCGCCAGCAGCTCGGACGGGTACGAGCAGTACTTC
TRBJ1-6	NA	TRBV28	NA	CASSSPAGGGASYNSPLHF	TGTGCCAGCAGCTCCCCCGCCGGAGGCGGTGCCTCCTATAATTCACCCCTCCACTTT
TRBJ1-4	TRBD1	TRBV30	NA	CAWGPGQGPNEKLFF	TGTGCCTGGGGTCCGGGACAGGGGCCTAATGAAAAACTGTTTTTT
TRBJ1-2	NA	TRBV21-1	NA	CASSKIDRTPPNYGYTF	TGTGCCAGCAGCAAAATCGACCGGACACCGCCTAACTATGGCTACACCTTC
TRBJ1-3	NA	TRBV3-1/TRBV3-2	NA	CATQPILHRVSGNTIYF	TGTGCCACCCAGCCAATTCTTCACAGGGTTTCTGGAAACACCATATATTTT
TRBJ1-2	NA	TRBV2	NA	CASSADRQDYGYTF	TGTGCCAGCAGTGCCGACAGACAAGACTATGGCTACACCTTC
TRBJ1-4	NA	TRBV6-5	NA	CASSSRGVLNEKLFF	TGTGCCAGCAGTTCTCGGGGAGTTCTAAATGAAAAACTGTTTTTT
TRBJ2-7	TRBD2	TRBV4-1	NA	CASSPTSGRAPHEQYF	TGCGCCAGCAGCCCGACTAGCGGGAGGGCCCCCCACGAGCAGTACTTC
TRBJ1-1	NA	TRBV5-1	NA	CASSLGQGRNTEAFF	TGCGCCAGCAGCTTGGGGCAGGGCAGGAACACTGAAGCTTTCTTT
TRBJ1-4	NA	TRBV6-5	NA	CASSYPSPGSYEKLFF	TGTGCCAGCAGTTACCCCTCTCCTGGCAGTTATGAAAAACTGTTTTTT
TRBJ1-5	NA	TRBV4-1	NA	CASSQDGGRGQPQHF	TGCGCCAGCAGCCAAGATGGGGGTAGGGGTCAGCCCCAGCATTTT
TRBJ2-1	TRBD2	TRBV28	NA	CASLLAGTYNEQFF	TGTGCCAGCCTTCTAGCGGGGACTTACAATGAGCAGTTCTTC
TRBJ1-2	TRBD1	TRBV6-1	once	CASSEPGGWGYTF	TGTGCCAGCAGTGAACCAGGGGGCTGGGGCTACACCTTC
TRBJ1-6	NA	TRBV30	once	CAWSDLGPDGMVHF	TGTGCCTGGAGTGACCTCGGGCCGGACGGGATGGTTCACTTT
TRBJ1-6	NA	TRBV2	NA	CASSEVSNSPLHF	TGTGCCAGCAGTGAAGTTTCTAATTCACCCCTCCACTTT
TRBJ2-1	TRBD2	TRBV6-2/TRBV6-3	NA	CASSLLAGDDEQFF	TGTGCCAGCAGTTTACTAGCGGGAGATGATGAGCAGTTCTTC
TRBJ1-2	TRBD1	TRBV18	once	CASSPLGTGTDGYTF	TGTGCCAGCTCACCACTCGGGACAGGGACGGATGGCTACACCTTC
TRBJ2-1	NA	TRBV27	NA	CASSLVSHNEQFF	TGTGCCAGCAGTTTAGTGTCTCACAATGAGCAGTTCTTC
TRBJ2-1	NA	TRBV11-3	NA	CASSLGRSLNEQFF	TGTGCCAGCAGCTTGGGTCGGAGTCTCAATGAGCAGTTCTTC
TRBJ1-2	NA	TRBV7-9	NA	CASSLAVEGALSGYTF	TGTGCCAGCAGCTTAGCGGTCGAAGGGGCGTTGAGCGGCTACACCTTC
TRBJ2-5	TRBD1	TRBV6-2/TRBV6-3	NA	CASSRPGQGRETQYF	TGTGCCAGCAGCCGGCCGGGACAGGGGAGGGAGACCCAGTACTTC